A selection of T cell receptor beta chains follows, all from one sample in a study of cytomegalovirus exposure and HLA in healthy donors. Some clones are missing from TCRdb's copy, which holds only in-frame ones; the method was immunoSEQ multiplex PCR. Of 200,000 to 250,000 clones in the sample, about 80% were seen once. What was sequenced was PBMCs. The receptor source for this set is a man in his late teens or twenties in good health and CMV-seronegative. Each CDR3 is given without its conserved first and last residue. Clone size is given for some rows only: seen once, a few or many times, or a class if the clone is expanded.

size	J	V	CDR3
NA	TRBJ2-5	TRBV6-5	ASNQGGAPQETQY
few	TRBJ2-5	TRBV7-9	SSSSGVETQY
NA	TRBJ1-4	TRBV6-1	ASSARGQDYEKLF
few	TRBJ2-3	TRBV21-1	ASSVIRGVTDTQY
NA	TRBJ2-7	TRBV9	ASSVGQGLSYEQY
NA	TRBJ2-6	TRBV4-1	ASSQDGREFFANVLT
NA	TRBJ1-6	TRBV27	ASSLSWRGLNPRNSPLH
NA	TRBJ1-2	TRBV6-5	ASSGQGSHGYT
NA	TRBJ2-7	TRBV6-6	ASSNQEDEQY
NA	TRBJ2-7	TRBV4-3	ASSQEAGTGSYEQY
NA	TRBJ1-4	TRBV25-1	ASSERLEKLF
NA	TRBJ1-1	TRBV6-5	ASSKSPGQLEAF
NA	TRBJ2-7	TRBV21-1	ASSTPRGRAHEQY
NA	TRBJ2-7	TRBV6-5	ASRNDMAGLRLD
NA	TRBJ2-7	TRBV7-2	ASSFTGLASYEQY
NA	TRBJ2-5	TRBV19	ASSIESSLGRGETQY
NA	TRBJ1-6	TRBV6-5	ASSYRGFYNSPLH
NA	TRBJ1-5	TRBV7-6	ASMEGETGDQPQH
NA	TRBJ1-3	TRBV27	ASRDGQSSGNTIY
NA	TRBJ1-5	TRBV9	ASGPGQSNQPQH
NA	TRBJ2-7	TRBV4-2	ASSQDPQGAPYEQY
NA	TRBJ2-7	TRBV30	AWRVPGSSYEQY
NA	TRBJ2-2	TRBV7-7	ASSLVGGRGTGELF
NA	TRBJ2-7	TRBV7-6	ASSRGGYEQY
few	TRBJ1-1	TRBV9	ASSATANDEAF
few	TRBJ2-3	TRBV7-3	ASSSGGGGTDTQY
NA	TRBJ1-1	TRBV7-9	ASSRTQGTTWVNTEAF
NA	TRBJ1-6	TRBV6-5	ASSYFGSSYNSPLH
NA	TRBJ2-5	TRBV4-2	ASSQGSSGVGEQY
NA	TRBJ1-5	TRBV30	AWRGANQPQH
NA	TRBJ2-3	TRBV5-4	ASSPRTSGITDTQY
NA	TRBJ2-1	TRBV28	ASSSKLAGEVGEQF
NA	TRBJ2-4	TRBV11-3	ASSLMLEVAGEAKNIQY
NA	TRBJ2-3	TRBV5-1	ASSPLSGGASDTQY
NA	TRBJ2-3	TRBV7-3	ASSTGSVVDTQY
NA	TRBJ1-1	TRBV11-3	ASSDSVTEAF
NA	TRBJ2-3	TRBV18	ASSLGPSGGPASTDTQY
few	TRBJ2-5	TRBV4-1	ASSQDKVGYQETQY
NA	TRBJ2-3	TRBV5-1	ASSSQGFSTDTQY
NA	TRBJ1-2	TRBV29-1	SLNDGVYGYT
NA	TRBJ2-7	TRBV2	ASSATGTGGYEQY
few	TRBJ2-5	TRBV9	ASSVAQGNYQETQY
NA	TRBJ2-3	TRBV7-9	ASSSGTGGTDTQY
once	TRBJ2-1	TRBV29-1	SVETPTSGDYNEQF
NA	TRBJ1-4	TRBV6-5	ASSYSGQDGGKLF
NA	TRBJ2-1	TRBV27	ASSLSDGRWGEQF
NA	TRBJ2-3	TRBV23-1	ASSPMDRGTDTQY
few	TRBJ2-7	TRBV4-1	ASSQEDRVSYEQY
NA	TRBJ2-6	TRBV7-3	ASSPTGQGAFSGANVLT
NA	TRBJ2-2	TRBV7-6	ASRTSGGTGELF
once	NA	TRBV9	ASSVDNSYEQY
few	TRBJ2-1	TRBV6-1	ASSGTSGGAGEQF
NA	TRBJ1-1	TRBV9	ASSDGQGGGNTEAF
NA	TRBJ2-5	TRBV11-2	ASSLFASGRPQETQY
NA	TRBJ1-4	TRBV7-9	ASSRRQSTNEKLF
few	TRBJ2-5	TRBV7-8	ASSLGLTSGGQETQY
NA	TRBJ1-5	TRBV7-2	ASSPRVVQPQH
once	TRBJ1-2	TRBV4-2	ASSQEIPGQNYGYT
NA	TRBJ1-5	TRBV19	ASNSRTGTFGQPQH